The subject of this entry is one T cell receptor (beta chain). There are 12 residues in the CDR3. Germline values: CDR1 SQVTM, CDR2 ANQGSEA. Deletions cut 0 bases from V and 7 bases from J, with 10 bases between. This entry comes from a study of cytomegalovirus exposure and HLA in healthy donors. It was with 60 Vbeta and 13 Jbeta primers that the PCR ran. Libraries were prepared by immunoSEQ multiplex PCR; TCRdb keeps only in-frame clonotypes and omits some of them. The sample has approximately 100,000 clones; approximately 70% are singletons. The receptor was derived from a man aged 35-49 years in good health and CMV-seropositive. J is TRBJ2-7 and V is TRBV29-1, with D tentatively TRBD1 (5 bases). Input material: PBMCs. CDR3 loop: CSVEDRAGEQYF. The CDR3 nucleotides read TGCAGCGTTGAAGATAGGGCAGGGGAGCAGTACTTC.